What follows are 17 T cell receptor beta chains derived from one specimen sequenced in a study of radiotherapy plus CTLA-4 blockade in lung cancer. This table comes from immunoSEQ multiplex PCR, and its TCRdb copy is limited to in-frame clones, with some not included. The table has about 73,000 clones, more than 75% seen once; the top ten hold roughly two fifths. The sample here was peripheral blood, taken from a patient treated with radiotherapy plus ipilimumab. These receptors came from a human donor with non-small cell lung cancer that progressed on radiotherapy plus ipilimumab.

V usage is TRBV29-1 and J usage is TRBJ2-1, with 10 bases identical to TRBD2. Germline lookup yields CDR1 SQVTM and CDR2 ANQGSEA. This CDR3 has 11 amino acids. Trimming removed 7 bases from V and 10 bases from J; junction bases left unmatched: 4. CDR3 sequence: CSANSGREQFF. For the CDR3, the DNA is TGCAGCGCAAATAGCGGGAGGGAGCAGTTCTTC.

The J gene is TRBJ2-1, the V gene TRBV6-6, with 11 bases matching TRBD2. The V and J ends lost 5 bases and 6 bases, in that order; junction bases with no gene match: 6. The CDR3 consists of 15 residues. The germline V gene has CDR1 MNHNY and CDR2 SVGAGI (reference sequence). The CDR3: CASSQTSGSGNEQFF. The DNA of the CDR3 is TGTGCCAGCAGTCAAACTAGCGGGAGTGGCAATGAGCAGTTCTTC.

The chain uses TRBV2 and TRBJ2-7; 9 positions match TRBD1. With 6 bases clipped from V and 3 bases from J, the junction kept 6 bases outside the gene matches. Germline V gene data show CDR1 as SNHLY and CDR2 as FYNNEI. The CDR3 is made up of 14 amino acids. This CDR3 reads CASSEPGQGYEQYF. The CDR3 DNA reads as TGTGCCAGCAGCGAACCGGGACAGGGCTACGAGCAGTACTTC.

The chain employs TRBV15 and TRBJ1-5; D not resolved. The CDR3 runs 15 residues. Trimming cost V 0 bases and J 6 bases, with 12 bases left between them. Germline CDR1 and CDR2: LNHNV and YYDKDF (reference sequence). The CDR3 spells CATSRDRVGIQPQHF. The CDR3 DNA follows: TGTGCCACCAGCAGAGATCGGGTAGGGATTCAGCCCCAGCATTTT.

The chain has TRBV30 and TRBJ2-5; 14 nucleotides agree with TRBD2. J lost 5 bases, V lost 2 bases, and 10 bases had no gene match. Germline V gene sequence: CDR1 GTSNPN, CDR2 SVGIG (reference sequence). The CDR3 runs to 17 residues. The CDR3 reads CAWSSGLAGGGGETQYF. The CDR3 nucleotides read TGTGCCTGGAGTTCCGGACTAGCGGGAGGAGGTGGGGAGACCCAGTACTTC.

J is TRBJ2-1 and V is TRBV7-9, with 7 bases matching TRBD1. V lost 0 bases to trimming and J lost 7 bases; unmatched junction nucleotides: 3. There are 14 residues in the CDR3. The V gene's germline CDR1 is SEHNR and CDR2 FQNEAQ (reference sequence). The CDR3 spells CASSLAGDRNEQFF. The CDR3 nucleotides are TGTGCCAGCAGCTTAGCGGGGGACAGAAATGAGCAGTTCTTC.

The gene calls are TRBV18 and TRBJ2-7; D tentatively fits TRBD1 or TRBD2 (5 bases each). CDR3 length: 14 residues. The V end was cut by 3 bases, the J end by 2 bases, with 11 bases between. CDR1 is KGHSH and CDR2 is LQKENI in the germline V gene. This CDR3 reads CASSPGTDAYEQYF. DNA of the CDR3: TGTGCCAGCTCACCTGGGACGGACGCCTACGAGCAGTACTTC.

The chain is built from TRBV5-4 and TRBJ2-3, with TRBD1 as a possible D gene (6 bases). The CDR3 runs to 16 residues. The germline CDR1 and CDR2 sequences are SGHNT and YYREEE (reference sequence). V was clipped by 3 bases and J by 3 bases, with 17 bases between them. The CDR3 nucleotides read TGTGCCAGCAGCTCCAAGCAGGGGAGTGGAACAGATACGCAGTATTTT. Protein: CASSSKQGSGTDTQYF. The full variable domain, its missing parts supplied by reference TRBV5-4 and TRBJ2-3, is ETGVTQSPTHLIKTRGQQVTLRCSSQSGHNTVSWYQQALGQGPQFIFQYYREEENGRGNFPPRFSGLQFPNYSSELNVNALELDDSALYLCASSSKQGSGTDTQYFGPGTRLTVL.

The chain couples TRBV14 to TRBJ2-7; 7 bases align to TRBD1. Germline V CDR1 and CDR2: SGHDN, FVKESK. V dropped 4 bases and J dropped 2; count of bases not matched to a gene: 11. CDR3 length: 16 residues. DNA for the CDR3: TGTGCCAGCAGCCCACCCCGGACAGGATGGACCTACGAGCAGTACTTC. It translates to CASSPPRTGWTYEQYF.

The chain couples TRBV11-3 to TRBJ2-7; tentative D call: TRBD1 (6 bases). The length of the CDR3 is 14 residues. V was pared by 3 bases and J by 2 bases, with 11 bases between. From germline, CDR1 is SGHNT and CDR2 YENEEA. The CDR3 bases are TGTGCCAGCAGCTTGTGGGGGCCTACCTACGAGCAGTACGTC. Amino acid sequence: CASSLWGPTYEQYV.

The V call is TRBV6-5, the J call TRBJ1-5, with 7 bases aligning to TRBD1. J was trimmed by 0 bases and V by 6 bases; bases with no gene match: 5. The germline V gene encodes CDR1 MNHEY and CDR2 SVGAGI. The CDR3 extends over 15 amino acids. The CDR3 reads CASRMGQNSNQPQHF. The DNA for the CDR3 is TGTGCCAGCAGGATGGGACAGAATAGCAATCAGCCCCAGCATTTT.

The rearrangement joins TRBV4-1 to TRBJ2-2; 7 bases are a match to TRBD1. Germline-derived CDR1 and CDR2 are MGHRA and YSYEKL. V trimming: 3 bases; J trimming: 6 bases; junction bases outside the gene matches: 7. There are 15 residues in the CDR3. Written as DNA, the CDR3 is TGCGCCAGCAGCCAGGCAGGGCAGGGGGCCGGGGAGCTGTTTTTT. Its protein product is CASSQAGQGAGELFF.

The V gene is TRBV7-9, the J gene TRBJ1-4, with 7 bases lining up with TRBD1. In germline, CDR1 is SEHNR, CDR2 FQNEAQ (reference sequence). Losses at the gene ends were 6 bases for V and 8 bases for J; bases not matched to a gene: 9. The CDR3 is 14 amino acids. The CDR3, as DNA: TGTGCCAGCAGTTGGGACAGCGAACGGGAAAAACTGTTTTTT. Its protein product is CASSWDSEREKLFF.

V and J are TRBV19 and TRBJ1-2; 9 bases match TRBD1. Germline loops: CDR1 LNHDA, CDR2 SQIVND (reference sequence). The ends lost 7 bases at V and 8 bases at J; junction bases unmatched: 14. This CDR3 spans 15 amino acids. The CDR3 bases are TGTGCCAGTACCGGCGCGGGACAGGGCCCCGGGGGCTACACCTTC. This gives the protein CASTGAGQGPGGYTF.

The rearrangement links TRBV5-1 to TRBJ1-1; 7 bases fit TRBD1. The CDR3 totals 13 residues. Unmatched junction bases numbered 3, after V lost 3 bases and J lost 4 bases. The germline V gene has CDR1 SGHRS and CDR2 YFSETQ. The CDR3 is CASSSRGGTEAFF. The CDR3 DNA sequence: TGCGCCAGCAGCTCCAGGGGGGGCACTGAAGCTTTCTTT.

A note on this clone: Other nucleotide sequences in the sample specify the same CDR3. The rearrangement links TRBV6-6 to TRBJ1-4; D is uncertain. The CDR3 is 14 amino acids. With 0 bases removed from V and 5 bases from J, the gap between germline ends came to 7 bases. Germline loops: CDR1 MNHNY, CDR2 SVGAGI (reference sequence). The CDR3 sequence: CASSYSGRNEKLFF. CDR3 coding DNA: TGTGCCAGCAGTTACTCGGGCAGGAATGAAAAACTGTTTTTT.

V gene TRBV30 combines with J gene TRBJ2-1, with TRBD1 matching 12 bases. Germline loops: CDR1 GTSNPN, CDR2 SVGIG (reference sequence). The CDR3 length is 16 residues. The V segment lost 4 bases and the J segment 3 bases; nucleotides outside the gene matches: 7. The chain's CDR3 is CAWMGQGAGGYNEQFF. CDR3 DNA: TGTGCCTGGATGGGACAGGGGGCCGGAGGCTACAATGAGCAGTTCTTC.